This TCR beta chain was obtained from a study of T cell responses to AZD1222 COVID-19 vaccine. This CDR3 comprises 15 residues. CDR1 is SGHVS and CDR2 is FNYEAQ in the germline V gene. Trimming took 2 bases from V and 4 from J, leaving 9 bases between them. For this clone: No antigen is known for it.

Points from the study as a whole: Just a handful of people given AZD1222 tested seropositive at baseline. After two AZD1222 doses, spike-specific TCR breadth and depth rose versus day 0. Donors were largely white British and mainly female; clonal diversity was possibly underestimated.

This table comes from immunoSEQ multiplex PCR, and its TCRdb copy is limited to in-frame clones, with some not included. Among fewer than 200,000 clones listed, approximately 90% were seen once. This specimen was peripheral blood, taken on day 0 of AZD1222 vaccination. This clonotype was obtained from an adult in good health. J is TRBJ2-6 and V is TRBV7-6, with D maybe TRBD2 (5 bases). Here the CDR3 reads CASSLRRSGANVLTF. The CDR3 nucleotides read TGTGCCAGCAGCTTACGGAGGTCCGGGGCCAACGTCCTGACTTTC.